Following are 19 T cell receptor beta chains from one sample sequenced in a study of a mutant IDH1 vaccine in newly diagnosed glioma. Indicated time point: week 47, end of study. Vaccinated patients received 300 ug of mutant IDH1 20-mer peptide per dose, with topical imiquimod. Clones were read by immunoSEQ multiplex PCR, and TCRdb kept only the in-frame ones, dropping some. This table holds about 60,000 clones, 80% to 85% found once. No cognate antigen is known for these TCRs. The sample consisted of PBMCs, taken from a glioma patient whose treatment included an IDH1 peptide vaccine. Receptors originate from a woman aged 50 to 60 with glioma.

J is TRBJ1-1 and V is TRBV14; 8 positions agree with TRBD1. With 4 bases clipped from V and 11 bases from J, the junction kept 9 bases outside the gene matches. CDR3 length: 13 amino acids. Germline lookup yields CDR1 SGHDN and CDR2 FVKESK. Here the CDR3 DNA reads TGTGCCAGCAGCCTAACTCTACAGGGGGAGGCTTTCTTT. The encoded protein is CASSLTLQGEAFF.

As DNA, the CDR3 is TGCGCCAGCAGCTCTGACCCGACAGGGCAGTACTTC. This gives the protein CASSSDPTGQYF. This chain joins TRBV5-1 and TRBJ2-7; the D gene is possibly TRBD1 (6 bases). Trimming took off 3 bases at V and 9 bases at J, with 13 bases between the two ends. CDR3 length equals 12 residues. From germline, CDR1 is SGHRS and CDR2 YFSETQ.

The chain carries TRBV28 and TRBJ2-7; tentative D call: TRBD2 (7 bases). V gave up 6 bases and J gave up 2 bases, with 17 bases separating them. This CDR3 has 15 residues. CDR1 and CDR2 (germline): MDHEN, SYDVKM. The CDR3 is CASSSPRGPPYEQYF. In DNA form, the CDR3 reads TGTGCCAGCAGCAGCCCGCGGGGGCCTCCCTACGAGCAGTACTTC.

The chain employs TRBV9 and TRBJ2-5, with 7 bases lining up with TRBD1. V was clipped by 4 bases and J by 1 base; unmatched bases: 10. Germline V gene data show CDR1 as SGDLS and CDR2 as YYNGEE. The CDR3 has 16 residues. The CDR3 here is CASSQEGAILQETQYF. CDR3 DNA sequence: TGTGCCAGCAGCCAAGAGGGGGCCATCCTCCAAGAGACCCAGTACTTC. Supplemented by reference TRBV9 and TRBJ2-5, the full variable domain reads DSGVTQTPKHLITATGQRVTLRCSPRSGDLSVYWYQQSLDQGLQFLIQYYNGEERAKGNILERFSAQQFPDLHSELNLSSLELGDSALYFCASSQEGAILQETQYFGPGTRLLVL.

The chain has TRBV18 and TRBJ1-5; the match to TRBD1 covers 7 bases. Germline V gene lookup returns CDR1 KGHSH and CDR2 LQKENI. This CDR3 has 16 amino acids. V lost 4 bases to trimming and J lost 3 bases; unmatched junction nucleotides: 9. The CDR3 loop reads CASSLQGQSNNQPQHF. The CDR3, as DNA: TGTGCCAGCTCACTGCAGGGACAGTCCAACAATCAGCCCCAGCATTTT.

The rearrangement links TRBV7-2 to TRBJ2-7; the match to TRBD2 covers 7 bases. V trimming: 5 bases; J trimming: 7 bases; junction bases outside the gene matches: 2. From germline, CDR1 is SGHTA and CDR2 FQGNSA. This CDR3 spans 11 amino acids. CDR3 loop: CASSQRGEQYF. Written as DNA, the CDR3 is TGTGCCAGCAGCCAGCGGGGAGAGCAGTACTTC. Using reference TRBV7-2 and TRBJ2-7 for the parts outside the CDR3, the full variable domain is GAGVSQSPSNKVTEKGKDVELRCDPISGHTALYWYRQSLGQGLEFLIYFQGNSAPDKSGLPSDRFSAERTGGSVSTLTIQRTQQEDSAVYLCASSQRGEQYFGPGTRLTVT.

This rearrangement joins TRBV7-2 to TRBJ1-2, with TRBD1 matching 10 bases. This CDR3 comprises 14 residues. Germline V gives CDR1 SGHTA, CDR2 FQGNSA. Unmatched junction bases numbered 5, after V lost 3 bases and J lost 7 bases. Here the CDR3 DNA reads TGTGCCAGCAGCTTTACCGGGACAGGGGTTGGCTACACCTTC. The encoded protein is CASSFTGTGVGYTF. The full variable domain, completed using reference TRBV7-2 and TRBJ1-2, is GAGVSQSPSNKVTEKGKDVELRCDPISGHTALYWYRQSLGQGLEFLIYFQGNSAPDKSGLPSDRFSAERTGGSVSTLTIQRTQQEDSAVYLCASSFTGTGVGYTFGSGTRLTVV.

The rearrangement links TRBV30 to TRBJ2-2; D call uncertain. The CDR3 runs 12 residues. Germline-derived CDR1 and CDR2 are GTSNPN and SVGIG (reference sequence). V lost 5 bases, J lost 4 bases, and 8 bases lay in between. CDR3 nucleotides: TGTGCCTGGGGTGGAACCACCGGGGAGCTGTTTTTT. Translation gives CAWGGTTGELFF.

The CDR3 DNA reads as TGTGCCAGCAGCCCACCGGCTGGGGCCAACGTCCTGACTTTC. Translated, it gives CASSPPAGANVLTF. The chain joins TRBV11-2 to TRBJ2-6; D unclear. Germline V lookup: CDR1 SGHAT, CDR2 FQNNGV. V was trimmed by 5 bases and J by 2 bases, leaving 7 bases between them. The CDR3 extends over 14 amino acids.

This clone was seen only once. This rearrangement joins TRBV5-6 to TRBJ2-3; TRBD2 aligns across 12 bases. The J segment lost 2 bases and the V segment lost 1 base, leaving 5 bases of the junction unmatched. The CDR3 spans 17 residues. Germline values: CDR1 SGHDT, CDR2 YYEEEE. The CDR3 loop is CASSLYPSGGDTDTQYF. In DNA, the CDR3 is TGTGCCAGCAGCTTGTATCCTAGCGGGGGGGACACAGATACGCAGTATTTT.

This clone was picked up one time. The chain has TRBV19 and TRBJ2-7, with TRBD1 identical over 8 bases. The CDR3 has 16 amino acids. CDR1 LNHDA and CDR2 SQIVND come from the germline V gene (reference sequence). Unmatched junction bases numbered 11, after V lost 3 bases and J lost 4 bases. Written as DNA, the CDR3 is TGTGCCAGTAGTATCGGGTTCGGGACAGGAACTTACGAGCAGTACTTC. This sequence encodes CASSIGFGTGTYEQYF.

This chain uses TRBV7-9 with TRBJ2-1; D is unresolved. CDR1 and CDR2 (germline): SEHNR, FQNEAQ (reference sequence). The CDR3 consists of 16 residues. Deletions cut 6 bases from V and 0 bases from J, with 15 bases between. CDR3 coding DNA: TGTGCCAGCAGGGAGAGGCAAGACCCCTCCTACAATGAGCAGTTCTTC. Translation gives CASRERQDPSYNEQFF. The whole variable domain, remainder taken from reference TRBV7-9 and TRBJ2-1, is DTGVSQNPRHKITKRGQNVTFRCDPISEHNRLYWYRQTLGQGPEFLTYFQNEAQLEKSRLLSDRFSAERPKGSFSTLEIQRTEQGDSAMYLCASRERQDPSYNEQFFGPGTRLTVL.

The gene calls are TRBV6-1 and TRBJ1-2, with unresolved D. The CDR3 has 13 amino acids. CDR1 is MNHNS and CDR2 is SASEGT in the germline V gene. V lost 4 bases and J lost 8, with 14 bases in between. The CDR3 region is CASSGVGPRGYTF. The DNA of the CDR3 is TGTGCCAGCAGTGGGGTAGGCCCGAGAGGCTACACCTTC.

V is TRBV9 and J is TRBJ1-6; 8 bases are a match to TRBD1. Germline CDR1 SGDLS, CDR2 YYNGEE. The CDR3 is 16 residues long. V lost 4 bases, J lost 6 bases, and 9 bases stayed unmatched. The CDR3: CASSPRQGTLNSPLHF. The CDR3 region has the DNA TGTGCCAGCAGCCCTCGACAGGGGACCCTTAATTCACCCCTCCACTTT.

This clone has just one count. V gene TRBV9 combines with J gene TRBJ2-7, with 9 bases fitting TRBD1. Unmatched junction bases numbered 7, after V lost 4 bases and J lost 5 bases. Germline V gives CDR1 SGDLS, CDR2 YYNGEE. The CDR3 runs to 14 residues. DNA for the CDR3: TGTGCCAGCAGCCCATGGGACAGGGCCGACGAGCAGTACTTC. Amino acids: CASSPWDRADEQYF.

This chain uses TRBV19 with TRBJ2-5; TRBD2 agrees at 14 bases. Losses at the gene ends were 4 bases for V and 9 bases for J; bases not matched to a gene: 10. Germline lookup yields CDR1 LNHDA and CDR2 SQIVND (reference sequence). The CDR3 consists of 16 residues. The CDR3 nucleotides are TGTGCCAGTAGTACCGGGACTAGCGGGGGTCGGGAGGCCCAGTACTTC. Its translation is CASSTGTSGGREAQYF.

The gene calls are TRBV5-4 and TRBJ2-7; TRBD1 matches at 9 bases. V was pared by 4 bases and J by 7 bases, with 9 bases of the junction left unmatched. The CDR3 consists of 14 residues. CDR1 is SGHNT, CDR2 YYREEE, per germline (reference sequence). The CDR3 bases are TGTGCCAGCAGCCCCCAACGGACAGGGGAAGAGCAGTACTTC. Translating it yields CASSPQRTGEEQYF.

This chain links TRBV10-3 with TRBJ1-3, with D perhaps matching TRBD1 (6 bases). From germline, CDR1 is ENHRY and CDR2 SYGVKD. CDR3 size: 17 residues. V lost 10 bases to trimming and J lost 2 bases, with 24 bases between them. CDR3 bases: TGTGCCACCCACGAAGATATGGGGGCGATTGCTGGAAACACCATATATTTT. Translated: CATHEDMGAIAGNTIYF.

The gene calls are TRBV7-2 and TRBJ1-2; TRBD1 might be the D (5 bases). From germline, CDR1 is SGHTA and CDR2 FQGNSA. V dropped 6 bases and J dropped 2 bases, with 13 bases sitting between them. The CDR3 covers 14 residues. The CDR3 protein is CASRPQEGNYGYTF. CDR3 sequence (DNA): TGTGCCAGCAGACCCCAGGAGGGGAACTATGGCTACACCTTC.